This TCR beta chain was identified in a study of blood T cell repertoires in COVID-19. In the study's own analysis: By means of reference gene primer amplification, nucleated cell counts were estimated. Only in-frame clones appear in the TCRdb table, and some are missing; sequencing was by immunoSEQ multiplex PCR. V, J and clone size were drawn from that table, and D and trimming were deduced from the DNA. The sample shows 290,000 or so clones, 70% to 90% of them seen only once. The germline gives CDR1 SGDLS, CDR2 YYNGEE. Trimming removed 4 bases from V and 5 bases from J, with 15 bases in between. The CDR3 extends over 14 amino acids.

The sequencing input was peripheral blood. The receptor's source is a man in his fifties or sixties with active or convalescent COVID-19. The V gene is TRBV9, the J gene TRBJ1-1, with D perhaps TRBD1 (5 bases). The CDR3 nucleotides are TGTGCCAGCAGCCCCAGGGTTAGTGGGACTGAAGCTTTCTTT. Amino acids: CASSPRVSGTEAFF.